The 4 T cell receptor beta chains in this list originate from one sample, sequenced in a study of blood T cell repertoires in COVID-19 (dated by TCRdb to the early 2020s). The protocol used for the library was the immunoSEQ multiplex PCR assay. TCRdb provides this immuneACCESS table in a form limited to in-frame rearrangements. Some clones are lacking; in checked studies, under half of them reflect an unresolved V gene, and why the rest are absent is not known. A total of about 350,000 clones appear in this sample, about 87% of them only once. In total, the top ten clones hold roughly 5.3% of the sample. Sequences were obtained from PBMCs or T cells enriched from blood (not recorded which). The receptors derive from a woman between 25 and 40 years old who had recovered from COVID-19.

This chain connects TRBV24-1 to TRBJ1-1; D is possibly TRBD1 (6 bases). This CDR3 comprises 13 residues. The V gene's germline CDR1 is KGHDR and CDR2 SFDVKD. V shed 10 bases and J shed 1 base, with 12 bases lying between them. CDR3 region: CATSPGENTEAFF. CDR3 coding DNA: TGTGCCACGTCTCCAGGGGAGAACACTGAAGCTTTCTTT.

The CDR3 sequence: CASSALIGYEQFF. Here the CDR3 DNA reads TGTGCCAGCAGCGCATTGATCGGGTATGAGCAGTTCTTC. The gene calls are TRBV11-2 and TRBJ2-1; D ambiguous. Germline V gene data show CDR1 as SGHAT and CDR2 as FQNNGV. This CDR3 is 13 amino acids long. Trimming left V 5 bases short and J 8 bases short, with 13 bases between.

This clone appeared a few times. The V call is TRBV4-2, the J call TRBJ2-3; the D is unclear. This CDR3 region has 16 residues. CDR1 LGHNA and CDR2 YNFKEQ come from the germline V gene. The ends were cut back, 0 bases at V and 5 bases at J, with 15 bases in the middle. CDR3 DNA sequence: TGTGCCAGCAGCCAAGATCGAGCGCTAACCGGAGATACGCAGTATTTT. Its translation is CASSQDRALTGDTQYF.

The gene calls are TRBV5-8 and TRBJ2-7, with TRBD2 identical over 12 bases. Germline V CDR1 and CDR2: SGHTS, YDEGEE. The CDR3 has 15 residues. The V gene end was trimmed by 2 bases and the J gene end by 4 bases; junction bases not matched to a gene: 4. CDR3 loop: CASSFGLAGSYEQYF. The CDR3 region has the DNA TGTGCCAGCAGCTTCGGACTAGCGGGGTCGTACGAGCAGTACTTC. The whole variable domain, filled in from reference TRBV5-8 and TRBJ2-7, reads EAGVTQSPTHLIKTRGQQATLRCSPISGHTSVYWYQQALGLGLQFLLWYDEGEERNRGNFPPRFSGRQFPNYSSELNVNALELEDSALYLCASSFGLAGSYEQYFGPGTRLTVT.